These T cell receptor beta chains were read from a single sample in a study of blood T cell repertoires in COVID-19. Using immunoSEQ multiplex PCR, the repertoire was profiled, and TCRdb retains in-frame clones only, with some absent. The repertoire holds around 280,000 clones, approximately 88% seen once, with about 5.5% in the top ten. The sequencing input was PBMCs or T cells enriched from blood (not recorded which). These receptors were obtained from a woman between 40 and 50 years old who had recovered from COVID-19. Both conserved end residues are part of each CDR3. The order of the fields is clone size, J gene, D gene, V gene, CDR3 protein, CDR3 DNA. A D gene is named only where the DNA matches it firmly. Rows may omit the clone size; those that give it use once, few, many or a size class.

>.|TRBJ2-1|TRBD1|TRBV29-1
CSVRGQGNEQFF
TGCAGCGTTAGGGGACAGGGTAATGAGCAGTTCTTC
>.|TRBJ2-3|.|TRBV7-2
CASSEGVRDTQYF
TGTGCCAGCAGCGAGGGAGTTCGGGATACGCAGTATTTT
>.|TRBJ2-7|TRBD1|TRBV5-1
CASSLGSGQGREQYF
TGCGCCAGCAGCTTGGGTTCGGGACAGGGGCGTGAGCAGTACTTC
>.|TRBJ2-1|TRBD2|TRBV7-8
CASSPLYVGGGSSYNEQFF
TGTGCCAGCAGCCCCCTTTACGTGGGCGGCGGGAGCTCCTACAATGAGCAGTTCTTC
>.|TRBJ2-5|.|TRBV6-1
CASSEALPGEETQYF
TGTGCCAGCAGTGAAGCGCTTCCCGGTGAAGAGACCCAGTACTTC
>.|TRBJ2-1|TRBD1|TRBV5-1
CASSSTGGHEQFF
TGCGCCAGCAGCTCTACAGGGGGGCATGAGCAGTTCTTC
>.|TRBJ2-2|TRBD2|TRBV25-1
CASSESGLAGVTGELFF
TGTGCCAGCAGTGAGTCCGGACTAGCGGGAGTCACCGGGGAGCTGTTTTTT
>.|TRBJ1-3|.|TRBV30
CAWSRVGEAIYF
TGTGCCTGGAGTCGAGTAGGGGAGGCCATATATTTT
>.|TRBJ1-5|.|TRBV28
CASSSGIYQPQHF
TGTGCCAGCAGTTCAGGGATCTATCAGCCCCAGCATTTT
>.|TRBJ1-4|.|TRBV7-2
CASSSLAWTPNEKLFF
TGTGCCAGCAGCTCCTTAGCATGGACACCGAATGAAAAACTGTTTTTT
>.|TRBJ2-1|.|TRBV3-1/TRBV3-2
CASSQGGAYNEQFF
TGTGCCAGCAGCCAAGGCGGGGCTTACAATGAGCAGTTCTTC
>.|TRBJ1-2|TRBD1|TRBV18
CASSPPTGGEGYTF
TGTGCCAGCTCACCACCTACAGGGGGAGAAGGCTACACCTTC
>.|TRBJ1-3|TRBD1|TRBV3-1/TRBV3-2
CASSQTGERASSGNTIYF
TGTGCCAGCAGCCAAACAGGGGAGAGGGCGAGCTCTGGAAACACCATATATTTT
>.|TRBJ1-2|.|TRBV9
CASSVEAQGIGGYTF
TGTGCCAGCAGCGTAGAGGCCCAGGGGATAGGAGGCTACACCTTC
>few|TRBJ1-2|TRBD1|TRBV11-2
CASSYSRDSPYGYTF
TGTGCCAGCAGCTACTCCCGGGACAGCCCTTATGGCTACACCTTC
>.|TRBJ2-1|TRBD2|TRBV29-1
CSVRHRTSGRGSYNEQFF
TGCAGCGTTCGACATAGGACTAGCGGGAGGGGGAGCTACAATGAGCAGTTCTTC
>.|TRBJ2-1|.|TRBV9
CASGGGGNEQFF
TGTGCCTCCGGAGGGGGGGGGAATGAGCAGTTCTTC
>.|TRBJ1-6|.|TRBV28
CASSLPDNSYNSPLHF
TGTGCCAGCAGTTTACCCGACAACTCCTATAATTCACCCCTCCACTTT
>.|TRBJ2-5|TRBD2|TRBV19
CASSIMGEGGETQYF
TGTGCCAGTAGTATAATGGGGGAGGGCGGTGAGACCCAGTACTTC
>.|TRBJ1-3|TRBD1|TRBV18
CASSPPGGRNTIYF
TGTGCCAGCTCACCACCAGGGGGCCGAAACACCATATATTTT
>.|TRBJ1-5|.|TRBV30
CAWSGTGLGNQPQHF
TGTGCCTGGAGTGGAACAGGTTTGGGCAATCAGCCCCAGCATTTT
>.|TRBJ1-5|.|TRBV19
CASTSLRGHVLSEPQHF
TGTGCCAGTACCTCCTTGCGGGGCCACGTTCTTTCGGAGCCCCAGCATTTT
>many|TRBJ1-1|TRBD1|TRBV6-5
CASSWGQGRTEAFF
TGTGCCAGCAGTTGGGGACAGGGCCGTACTGAAGCTTTCTTT
>.|TRBJ2-3|TRBD2|TRBV6-2/TRBV6-3
CASSLAGALNTQYF
TGTGCCAGCAGCCTAGCGGGTGCACTTAATACGCAGTATTTT
>.|TRBJ1-2|.|TRBV2
CASSPRQEANYGYTF
TGTGCCAGCAGTCCAAGACAGGAAGCTAACTATGGCTACACCTTC
>.|TRBJ2-2|TRBD2|TRBV6-5
CASRGGREYTGELFF
TGTGCCAGCAGGGGCGGGAGGGAGTACACCGGGGAGCTGTTTTTT
>.|TRBJ2-5|.|TRBV18
CASSPTGTETQYF
TGTGCCAGCTCACCGACAGGAACAGAGACCCAGTACTTC
>.|TRBJ1-1|.|TRBV7-9
CASRKGHVNTEAFF
TGTGCCAGCAGAAAAGGACACGTGAACACTGAAGCTTTCTTT
>.|TRBJ1-4|.|TRBV28
CASSFGSGGEKLFF
TGTGCCAGCAGTTTTGGTTCGGGGGGGGAAAAACTGTTTTTT
>.|TRBJ2-7|.|TRBV6-6
CASSYSREVHEQYF
TGTGCCAGCAGTTACTCGCGGGAAGTACACGAGCAGTACTTC
>once|TRBJ1-5|TRBD1|TRBV5-8
CASSTDREQPQHF
TGTGCCAGCAGCACGGACAGGGAGCAGCCCCAGCATTTT
>.|TRBJ2-1|TRBD2|TRBV5-4
CASSLGGTSGSYEQFF
TGTGCCAGCAGCTTGGGAGGGACTAGCGGGAGCTATGAGCAGTTCTTC
>once|TRBJ2-1|TRBD2|TRBV9
CASSAGTSKGLNEQFF
TGTGCCAGCAGCGCCGGGACTAGTAAGGGGCTCAATGAGCAGTTCTTC
>.|TRBJ2-5|TRBD2|TRBV30
CAWRTGTSGYQETQYF
TGTGCCTGGAGGACCGGGACTAGCGGTTACCAAGAGACCCAGTACTTC
>few|TRBJ2-7|TRBD1|TRBV29-1
CSVRTGAYEQYF
TGCAGCGTCAGGACAGGAGCCTACGAGCAGTACTTC
>.|TRBJ2-1|TRBD2|TRBV10-1
CASSESGTSDEQFF
TGCGCCAGCAGTGAGTCGGGGACTAGCGATGAGCAGTTCTTC
>.|TRBJ2-1|TRBD2|TRBV19
CASSSKAGGNNEQFF
TGTGCCAGTAGTTCCAAAGCGGGAGGCAATAATGAGCAGTTCTTC
>.|TRBJ2-7|TRBD2|TRBV7-2
CASSRRTTGRPIYEQYF
TGTGCCAGCAGCAGACGGACTACCGGGAGGCCGATATACGAGCAGTACTTC
>few|TRBJ1-2|TRBD1|TRBV28
CASSLTGNYGYTF
TGTGCCAGCAGTTTGACAGGGAACTATGGCTACACCTTC
>.|TRBJ2-7|TRBD1|TRBV30
CAGQGDYEQYF
TGTGCCGGACAGGGGGACTACGAGCAGTACTTC
>.|TRBJ2-3|.|TRBV19
CASIPPGTDTQYF
TGTGCCAGTATCCCCCCTGGCACAGATACGCAGTATTTT
>.|TRBJ1-4|.|TRBV5-1
CASSLGQATNEKLFF
TGCGCCAGCAGCTTGGGACAAGCAACTAATGAAAAACTGTTTTTT
>.|TRBJ1-2|.|TRBV28
CASSALTYGYTF
TGTGCCAGTTCTGCGTTAACCTATGGCTACACCTTC